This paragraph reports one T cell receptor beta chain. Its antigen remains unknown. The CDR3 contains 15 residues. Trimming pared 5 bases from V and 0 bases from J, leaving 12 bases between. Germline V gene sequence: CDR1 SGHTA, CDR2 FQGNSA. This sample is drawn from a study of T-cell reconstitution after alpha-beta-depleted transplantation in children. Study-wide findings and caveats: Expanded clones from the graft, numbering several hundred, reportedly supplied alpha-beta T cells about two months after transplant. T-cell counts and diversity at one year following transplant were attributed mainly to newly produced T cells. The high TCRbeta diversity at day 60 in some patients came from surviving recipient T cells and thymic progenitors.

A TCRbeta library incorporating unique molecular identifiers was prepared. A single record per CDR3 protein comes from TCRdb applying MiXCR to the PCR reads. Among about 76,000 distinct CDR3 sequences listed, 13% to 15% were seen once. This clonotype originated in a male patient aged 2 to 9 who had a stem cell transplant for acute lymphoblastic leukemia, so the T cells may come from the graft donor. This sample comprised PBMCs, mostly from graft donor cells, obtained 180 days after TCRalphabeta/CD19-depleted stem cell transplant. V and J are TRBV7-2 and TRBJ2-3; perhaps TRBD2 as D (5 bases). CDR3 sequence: CASSPLGLSTDTQYF. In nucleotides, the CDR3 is TGTGCCAGCAGCCCGCTCGGACTTAGCACAGATACGCAGTATTTT.